This entry describes one T cell receptor beta chain. This sample is part of a study of T cells in Graves' hyperthyroidism and ophthalmopathy. Researchers took RNA transcripts and amplified the TCR beta CDR3 regions from them. When the TCR CDR3 underwent first-round RT-PCR, the HTBI primer set was used. Via MiXCR, TCRdb re-called the multiplex PCR reads, giving one row per CDR3 protein. The table records under 350,000 distinct CDR3 sequences, approximately 22% of them present only once. This CDR3 spans 10 amino acids. The junction had 3 bases not matched to a gene; V was cut back by 5 bases and J by 12 bases. The germline CDR1 and CDR2 sequences are DFQATT and SNEGSKA (reference sequence). Disease duration under 2 months; hyperthyroidism patients were aged 18 to 65.

The sample was blood. The rearrangement joins TRBV20-1 to TRBJ1-2; TRBD1 matches at 10 bases. This clonotype originated in a woman between 45 and 65 years old with Graves' hyperthyroidism. CDR3 region: CSARDRGDTF. CDR3 nucleotide sequence: TGCAGTGCTCGGGACAGGGGAGACACCTTC.